The next 10 T cell receptor beta chains were all read from a single sample in a study of OX40 agonist ivuxolimab in advanced cancers. Clones were read by immunoSEQ multiplex PCR, and TCRdb kept only the in-frame ones, dropping some. The sample has nearly 70,000 clones, just over 85% seen once. Specimen: CD4+ or CD8+ T cells sorted from blood, collected in a trial of the OX40 agonist ivuxolimab. The source is an adult with an advanced solid tumor such as melanoma, head and neck, liver or kidney cancer.

This clone occurred once. CDR3 region: CASSFEGSSREPQHF. The CDR3 DNA is TGCGCCAGCAGCTTCGAAGGATCCTCCAGGGAGCCCCAGCATTTT. The V call is TRBV5-1, the J call TRBJ1-5, with D maybe TRBD1 (5 bases). Germline V gene data show CDR1 as SGHRS and CDR2 as YFSETQ. The V end lost 2 bases, the J end lost 8 bases, and 17 bases lay between the germline ends. The length of the CDR3 is 15 residues.

This clone was recorded many times. V is TRBV27 and J is TRBJ2-3, with D possibly matching TRBD2 (5 bases). The V end lost 4 bases, the J end lost 7 bases, and 21 bases lay between the germline ends. The CDR3 contains 16 residues. The germline CDR1 and CDR2 sequences are MNHEY and SMNVEV (reference sequence). CDR3 residues: CASSSVGVRTLNTQYF. In nucleotides, the CDR3 is TGTGCCAGCAGTTCCGTGGGTGTGAGGACTCTAAATACGCAGTATTTT.

J is TRBJ2-6 and V is TRBV28, with D hard to call. This CDR3 comprises 15 residues. The germline gives CDR1 MDHEN, CDR2 SYDVKM. V was clipped by 5 bases and J by 0 bases, with 8 bases between them. CDR3 loop: CASSPAPSGANVLTF. As DNA, the CDR3 is TGTGCCAGCAGTCCTGCTCCCTCTGGGGCCAACGTCCTGACTTTC.

Sample share makes this clone medium-sized. The V gene is TRBV18, the J gene TRBJ2-7; no definite D call. Trimming left V 6 bases short and J 4 bases short, with 10 bases between. Germline CDR1 is KGHSH and CDR2 is LQKENI. The CDR3 extends over 12 amino acids. As DNA, the CDR3 is TGTGCCAGCTCGATAGAAGGGTACGAGCAGTACTTC. Amino acid sequence: CASSIEGYEQYF.

This chain joins TRBV7-3 and TRBJ2-4; D not resolved. Trimming shortened V by 5 bases and J by 11 bases, and 19 bases separated the two germline ends. The CDR3 loop spans 14 amino acids. The V gene's germline CDR1 is SGHTA and CDR2 FQGTGA. The CDR3: CASSPSPGSTVQYF. DNA of the CDR3: TGTGCCAGCAGCCCATCGCCTGGTTCGACGGTTCAGTACTTC.

The chain employs TRBV10-3 and TRBJ2-1; D call uncertain. The CDR3 spans 13 residues. CDR1 is ENHRY and CDR2 is SYGVKD in the germline V gene. Trimming shortened V by 4 bases and J by 4 bases, and 8 bases separated the two germline ends. DNA of the CDR3: TGTGCCATCAGTGCGGACGGATACAATGAGCAGTTCTTC. It is translated as CAISADGYNEQFF.

The V call is TRBV7-2, the J call TRBJ1-4; D is perhaps TRBD1 (6 bases). This CDR3 has 19 residues. Germline CDR1 reads SGHTA; CDR2 reads FQGNSA. The V gene lost 4 bases and the J gene lost 4 bases, with 25 bases spanning the gap. The CDR3 loop reads CASSSSPYRTVRRNEKLFF. The DNA for the CDR3 is TGTGCCAGCAGCTCCTCCCCCTACCGGACAGTCCGGCGTAATGAAAAACTGTTTTTT.

The V and J genes are TRBV5-8 and TRBJ2-4; D is perhaps TRBD2 (6 bases). Germline-derived CDR1 and CDR2 are SGHTS and YDEGEE. The CDR3 covers 12 residues. V lost 2 bases and J lost 7, with 7 bases in between. CDR3 protein: CASSLRGNIQYF. DNA for the CDR3: TGTGCCAGCAGCTTACGGGGGAACATTCAGTACTTC.

This chain links TRBV5-4 with TRBJ1-2; 10 nucleotides align to TRBD1. Germline CDR1 SGHNT, CDR2 YYREEE (reference sequence). The CDR3 consists of 14 residues. J was trimmed by 13 bases and V by 3 bases; bases with no gene match: 12. The CDR3 nucleotides are TGTGCCAGCAGCTCTGGACAGGGGGACTCCTTCCCCACCTTC. Encoded protein: CASSSGQGDSFPTF.

This chain joins TRBV19 and TRBJ2-5; D not certain. Germline V gives CDR1 LNHDA, CDR2 SQIVND (reference sequence). Trimming shortened V by 4 bases and J by 0 bases, and 15 bases separated the two germline ends. CDR3 length equals 16 residues. The CDR3 here is CASSKSSGVYQETQYF. CDR3 bases: TGTGCCAGTAGTAAGAGCTCTGGGGTGTACCAAGAGACCCAGTACTTC.